This T cell receptor beta chain comes out of a study of blood T cell repertoires in COVID-19. The CDR3 covers 15 residues. Germline assignment: CDR1 SEHNR and CDR2 FQNEAQ (reference sequence). V was pared by 0 bases and J by 6 bases, with 14 bases between. TCRdb keeps only in-frame clones here, not all; method: immunoSEQ multiplex PCR. Among some 250,000 clones listed, around 84% were seen once. Across about 22 US areas, participants ranged in age from roughly 18 to 95 years. Resolution of symptoms, clearance, or two negative PCRs was present in recovered Cohort 3 donors. The chain employs TRBV7-9 and TRBJ1-2, with a possible D match to TRBD1 (5 bases). The receptor comes from a man aged 18 to 30 who had recovered from COVID-19. The sample comprised PBMCs or T cells enriched from blood (not recorded which). CDR3 nucleotides: TGTGCCAGCAGCTTAGCCCTCCGGGGGGAGGATGGCTACACCTTC. Protein product: CASSLALRGEDGYTF.